This T cell receptor beta chain was identified in a study of shared clonotypes between healthy human individuals. The CDR3 totals 15 residues. The germline V gene encodes CDR1 SGHRS and CDR2 YFSETQ. V dropped 1 base and J dropped 2; count of bases not matched to a gene: 4. Sequencing was performed with immunoSEQ multiplex PCR; in TCRdb, only in-frame clones are kept and a portion is missing. The sample consists of fewer than 650,000 clones, 60% to 85% of them appearing once. The chain combines TRBV5-1 with TRBJ2-7, with 9 bases matching TRBD2. The sequencing sample was made of PBMCs. The clonotype was recovered from a woman in her forties in good health. Some clones in this sample may be carry-over from other donors' samples. CDR3 amino acids: CASSLRTSVAYEQYF. The DNA of the CDR3 is TGCGCCAGCAGCTTGCGGACTAGCGTAGCCTACGAGCAGTACTTC.